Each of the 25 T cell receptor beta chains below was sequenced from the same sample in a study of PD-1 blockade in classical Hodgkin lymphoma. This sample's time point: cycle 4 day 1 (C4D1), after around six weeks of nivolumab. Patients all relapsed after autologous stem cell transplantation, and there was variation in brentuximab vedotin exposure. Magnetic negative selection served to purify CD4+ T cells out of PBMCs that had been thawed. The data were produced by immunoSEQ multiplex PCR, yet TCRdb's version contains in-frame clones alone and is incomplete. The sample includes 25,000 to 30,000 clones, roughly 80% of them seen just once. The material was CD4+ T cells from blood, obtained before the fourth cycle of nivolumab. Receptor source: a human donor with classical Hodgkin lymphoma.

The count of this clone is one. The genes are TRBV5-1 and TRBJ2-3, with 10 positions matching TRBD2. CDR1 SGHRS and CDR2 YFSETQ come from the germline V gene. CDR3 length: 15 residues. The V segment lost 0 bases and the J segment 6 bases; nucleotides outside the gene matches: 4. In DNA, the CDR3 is TGCGCCAGCAGCTTGGAGTCTAGCGGGGGCGATACGCAGTATTTT. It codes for CASSLESSGGDTQYF.

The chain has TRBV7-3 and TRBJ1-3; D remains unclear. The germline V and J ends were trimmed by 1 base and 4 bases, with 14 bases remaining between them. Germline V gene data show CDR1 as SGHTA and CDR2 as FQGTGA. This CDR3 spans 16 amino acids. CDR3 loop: CASSLILNNRGNTIYF. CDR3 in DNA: TGTGCCAGCAGCTTAATATTAAACAATAGGGGAAACACCATATATTTT.

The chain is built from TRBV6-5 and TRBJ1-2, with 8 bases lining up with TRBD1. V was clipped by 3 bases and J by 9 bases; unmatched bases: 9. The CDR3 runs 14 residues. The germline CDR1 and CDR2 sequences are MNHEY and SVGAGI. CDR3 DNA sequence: TGTGCCAGCAGTTATTACGACAGGGGAGGAAGCTACACCTTC. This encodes CASSYYDRGGSYTF.

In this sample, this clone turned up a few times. CDR3 residues: CASSLGHGQANEKLFF. The CDR3 DNA sequence: TGTGCCAGCAGCTTAGGACACGGACAGGCTAATGAAAAACTGTTTTTT. This sequence joins TRBV11-2 and TRBJ1-4, with 7 bases aligning to TRBD1. V was clipped by 1 base and J by 3 bases; unmatched bases: 5. The germline V gene encodes CDR1 SGHAT and CDR2 FQNNGV. The CDR3 is 16 residues long.

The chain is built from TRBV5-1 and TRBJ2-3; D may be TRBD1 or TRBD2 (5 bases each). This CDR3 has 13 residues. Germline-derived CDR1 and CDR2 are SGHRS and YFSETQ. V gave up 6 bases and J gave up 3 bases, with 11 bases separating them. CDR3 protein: CASTRGLTDTQYF. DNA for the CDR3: TGCGCCAGCACGAGGGGCCTAACAGATACGCAGTATTTT.

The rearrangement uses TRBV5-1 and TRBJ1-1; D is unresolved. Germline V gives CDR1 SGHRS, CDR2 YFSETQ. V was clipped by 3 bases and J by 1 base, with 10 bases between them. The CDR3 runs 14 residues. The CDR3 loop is CASSSSNENTEAFF. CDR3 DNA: TGCGCCAGCAGCTCCTCAAACGAGAACACTGAAGCTTTCTTT.

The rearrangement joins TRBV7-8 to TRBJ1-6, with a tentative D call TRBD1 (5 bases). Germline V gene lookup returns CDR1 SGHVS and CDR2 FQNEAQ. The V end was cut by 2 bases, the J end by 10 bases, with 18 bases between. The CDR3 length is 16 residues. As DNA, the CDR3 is TGTGCCAGCAGCTTAAATCCCCGGGCAGGGCAATCACCCCTCCACTTT. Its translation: CASSLNPRAGQSPLHF.

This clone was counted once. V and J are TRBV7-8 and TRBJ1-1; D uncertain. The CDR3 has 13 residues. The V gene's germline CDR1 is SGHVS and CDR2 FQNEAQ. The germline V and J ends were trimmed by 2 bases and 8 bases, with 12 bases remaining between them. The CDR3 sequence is CASSLRAITEAFF. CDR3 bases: TGTGCCAGCAGCTTAAGGGCGATTACCGAAGCTTTCTTT.

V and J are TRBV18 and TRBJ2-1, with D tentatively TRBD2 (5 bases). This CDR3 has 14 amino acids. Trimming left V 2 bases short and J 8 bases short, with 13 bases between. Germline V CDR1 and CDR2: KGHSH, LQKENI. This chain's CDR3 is CASSPIREGDEQFF. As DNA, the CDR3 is TGTGCCAGCTCACCAATACGAGAGGGCGATGAGCAGTTCTTC.

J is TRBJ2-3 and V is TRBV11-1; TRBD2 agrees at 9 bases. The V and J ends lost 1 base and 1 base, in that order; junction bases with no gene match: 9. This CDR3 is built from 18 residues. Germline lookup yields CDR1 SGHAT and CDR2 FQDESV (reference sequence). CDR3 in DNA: TGTGCCAGCAGCTTAGGGCGGGCTAGCGGGGTTGGCACAGATACGCAGTATTTT. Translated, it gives CASSLGRASGVGTDTQYF.

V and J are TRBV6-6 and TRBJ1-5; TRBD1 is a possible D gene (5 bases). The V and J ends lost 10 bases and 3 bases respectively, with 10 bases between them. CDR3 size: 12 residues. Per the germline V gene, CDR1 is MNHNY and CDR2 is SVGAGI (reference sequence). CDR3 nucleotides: TGTGCCACCCGGACATCCAATCAGCCCCAGCATTTT. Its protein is CATRTSNQPQHF.

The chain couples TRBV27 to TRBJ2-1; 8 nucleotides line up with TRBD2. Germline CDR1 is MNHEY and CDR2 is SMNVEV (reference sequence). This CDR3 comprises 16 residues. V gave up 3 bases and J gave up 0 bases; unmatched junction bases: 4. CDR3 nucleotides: TGTGCCAGCAGTTTTAGCGGGGCCCCCTCCTACAATGAGCAGTTCTTC. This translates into CASSFSGAPSYNEQFF.

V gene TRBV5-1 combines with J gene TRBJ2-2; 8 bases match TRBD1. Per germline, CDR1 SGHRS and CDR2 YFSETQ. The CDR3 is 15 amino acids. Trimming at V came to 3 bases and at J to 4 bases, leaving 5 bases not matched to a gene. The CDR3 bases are TGCGCCAGCAGCTGGGGACAGGTCGGCACCGGGGAGCTGTTTTTT. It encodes CASSWGQVGTGELFF.

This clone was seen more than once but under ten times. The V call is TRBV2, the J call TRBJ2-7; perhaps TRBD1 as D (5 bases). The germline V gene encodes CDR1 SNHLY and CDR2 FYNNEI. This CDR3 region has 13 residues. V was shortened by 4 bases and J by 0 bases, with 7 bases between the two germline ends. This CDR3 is CASSVQVSYEQYF. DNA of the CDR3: TGTGCCAGCAGTGTACAGGTCTCCTACGAGCAGTACTTC.

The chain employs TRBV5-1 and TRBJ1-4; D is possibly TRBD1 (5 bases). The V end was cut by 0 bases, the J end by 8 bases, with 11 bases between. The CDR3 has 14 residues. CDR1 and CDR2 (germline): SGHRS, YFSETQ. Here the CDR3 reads CASSLGGVREKLFF. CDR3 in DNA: TGCGCCAGCAGCTTGGGAGGGGTTCGAGAAAAACTGTTTTTT. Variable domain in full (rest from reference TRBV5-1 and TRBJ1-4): KAGVTQTPRYLIKTRGQQVTLSCSPISGHRSVSWYQQTPGQGLQFLFEYFSETQRNKGNFPGRFSGRQFSNSRSEMNVSTLELGDSALYLCASSLGGVREKLFFGSGTQLSVL.

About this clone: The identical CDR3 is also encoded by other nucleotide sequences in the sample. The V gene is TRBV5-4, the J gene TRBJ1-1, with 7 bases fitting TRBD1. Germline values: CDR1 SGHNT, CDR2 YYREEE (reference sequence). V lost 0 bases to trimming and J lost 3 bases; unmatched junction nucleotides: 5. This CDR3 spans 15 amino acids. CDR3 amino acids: CASSLGQGGYTEAFF. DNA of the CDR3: TGTGCCAGCAGCTTGGGACAGGGAGGGTACACTGAAGCTTTCTTT.

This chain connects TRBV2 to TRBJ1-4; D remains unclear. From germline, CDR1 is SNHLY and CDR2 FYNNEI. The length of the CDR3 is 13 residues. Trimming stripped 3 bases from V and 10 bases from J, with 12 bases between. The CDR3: CASSETRFGKLFF. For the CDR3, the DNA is TGTGCCAGCAGTGAGACCCGGTTTGGAAAACTGTTTTTT.

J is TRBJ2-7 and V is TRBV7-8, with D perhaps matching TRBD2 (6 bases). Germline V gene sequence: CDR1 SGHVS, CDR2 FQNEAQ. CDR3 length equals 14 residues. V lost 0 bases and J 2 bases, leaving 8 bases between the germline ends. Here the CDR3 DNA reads TGTGCCAGCAGCTTAGCGGGGGGTACCTACGAGCAGTACTTC. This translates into CASSLAGGTYEQYF.

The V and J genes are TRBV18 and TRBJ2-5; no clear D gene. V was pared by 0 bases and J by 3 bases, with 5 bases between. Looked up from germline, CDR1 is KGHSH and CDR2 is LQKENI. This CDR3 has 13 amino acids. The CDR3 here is CASSPPSKETQYF. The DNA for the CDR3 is TGTGCCAGCTCACCACCTTCAAAAGAGACCCAGTACTTC.

The CDR3 here is CASSLSLVNTEAFF. The CDR3 nucleotides read TGTGCCAGCAGTTTATCGCTGGTGAACACTGAAGCTTTCTTT. The chain is built from TRBV27 and TRBJ1-1; D not certain. The germline V and J ends were trimmed by 0 bases and 0 bases, with 5 bases remaining between them. Germline V CDR1 and CDR2: MNHEY, SMNVEV (reference sequence). The CDR3 covers 14 residues.

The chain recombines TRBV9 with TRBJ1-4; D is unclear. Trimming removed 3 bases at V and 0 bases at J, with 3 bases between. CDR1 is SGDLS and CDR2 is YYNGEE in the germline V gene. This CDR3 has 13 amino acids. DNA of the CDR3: TGTGCCAGCAGCGACTCAACTAATGAAAAACTGTTTTTT. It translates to CASSDSTNEKLFF.

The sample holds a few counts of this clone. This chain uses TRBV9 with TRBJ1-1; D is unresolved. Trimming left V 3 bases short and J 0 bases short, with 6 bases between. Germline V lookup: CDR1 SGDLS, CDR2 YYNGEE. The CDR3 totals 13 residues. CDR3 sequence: CASSATVNTEAFF. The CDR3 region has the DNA TGTGCCAGCAGCGCCACAGTGAACACTGAAGCTTTCTTT.

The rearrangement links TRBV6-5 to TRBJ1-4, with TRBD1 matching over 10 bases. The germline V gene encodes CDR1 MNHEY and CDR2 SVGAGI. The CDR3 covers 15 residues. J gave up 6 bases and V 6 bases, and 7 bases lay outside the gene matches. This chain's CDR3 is CASRYSGTGDEKLFF. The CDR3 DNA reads TGTGCCAGCAGATATTCCGGGACAGGGGATGAAAAACTGTTTTTT.

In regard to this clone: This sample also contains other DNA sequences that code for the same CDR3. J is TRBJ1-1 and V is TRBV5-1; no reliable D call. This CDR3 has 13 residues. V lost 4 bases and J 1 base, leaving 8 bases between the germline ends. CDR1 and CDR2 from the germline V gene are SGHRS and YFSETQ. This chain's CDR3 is CASSVTENTEAFF. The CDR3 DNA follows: TGCGCCAGCAGCGTGACTGAGAACACTGAAGCTTTCTTT.

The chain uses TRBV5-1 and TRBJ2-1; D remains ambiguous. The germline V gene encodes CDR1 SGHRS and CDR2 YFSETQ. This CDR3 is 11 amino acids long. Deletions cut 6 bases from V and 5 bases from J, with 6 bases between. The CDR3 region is CASTQNNEQFF. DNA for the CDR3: TGCGCCAGCACGCAGAACAATGAGCAGTTCTTC.